These T cell receptor beta chains were read from a single sample in a study of blood T cell repertoires in COVID-19. Sequencing was performed with immunoSEQ multiplex PCR; in TCRdb, only in-frame clones are kept and a portion is missing. The sample comprises a few hundred thousand clones, 86% of which are singletons, and more than 9% rests with the top ten. The sample comprised PBMCs or T cells enriched from blood (not recorded which). Receptors were obtained from a woman aged 18-29 years who had recovered from COVID-19. Each CDR3 is given with its conserved first and last residue. A D gene is named only where the DNA matches it firmly. A row's size may be missing; if present it is once, few, many or a size class.

J gene,clone size,V gene,D gene,CDR3 protein,CDR3 DNA
TRBJ2-5,NA,TRBV7-9,TRBD2,CASSLGSGGGAKETQYF,TGTGCCAGCAGCTTAGGATCCGGCGGGGGGGCTAAAGAGACCCAGTACTTC
TRBJ1-6,NA,TRBV7-8,NA,CASSFGLDNSPLHF,TGTGCCAGCAGCTTCGGTCTGGATAATTCACCCCTCCACTTT
TRBJ2-7,NA,TRBV7-8,TRBD2,CASSLGGYYEQYF,TGTGCCAGCAGCCTGGGGGGGTACTACGAGCAGTACTTC
TRBJ2-2,NA,TRBV3-1/TRBV3-2,NA,CASSQGDGGNTGELFF,TGTGCCAGCAGCCAAGGTGACGGGGGAAACACCGGGGAGCTGTTTTTT
TRBJ2-2,NA,TRBV13,NA,CASSLGAGMTGELFF,TGTGCCAGCAGCTTGGGGGCAGGGATGACCGGGGAGCTGTTTTTT
TRBJ2-1,NA,TRBV25-1,TRBD2,CASSEASGGYEQFF,TGTGCCAGCAGTGAAGCTAGCGGGGGTTATGAGCAGTTCTTC
TRBJ1-3,once,TRBV4-2,NA,CASSQDPQLSGNTIYF,TGTGCCAGCAGCCAAGATCCCCAACTTTCCGGAAACACCATATATTTT
TRBJ1-2,NA,TRBV15,TRBD1,CATSRAGTGNYGYTF,TGTGCCACCAGCAGAGCAGGGACAGGAAACTATGGCTACACCTTC
TRBJ1-5,NA,TRBV18,NA,CASSPQDGKGKPQHF,TGTGCCAGCTCACCACAGGATGGCAAGGGGAAGCCCCAGCATTTT
TRBJ1-3,NA,TRBV11-3,NA,CASSLTGTGNTIYF,TGTGCCAGCAGCTTAACGGGGACTGGAAACACCATATATTTT